This T cell receptor beta chain was sequenced during a study of CD8 T cells in Susac syndrome (dated by TCRdb to the late 2010s). At the level of the whole study: Whether CD8+ T cell activation and differentiation in Susac syndrome was antigen driven was tested using repertoire sequencing. The study compared CD8+ T cell repertoire clonality among roughly 12 healthy donors, around 14 Susac syndrome patients and some 16 multiple sclerosis patients.

Peripheral blood CD8+ and CD4+ T cells from healthy donors, Susac syndrome patients and multiple sclerosis patients were profiled using high-throughput TCR beta sequencing. Treatment-naive patients with stable or active relapsing-remitting disease fulfilling revised McDonald criteria were used as multiple sclerosis controls. Bulk CD8+ and CD4+ T cells were purified by magnetic negative isolation, while CD8+ TEMRA cells were enriched using FACS. Blood was drawn into EDTA tubes, processed within 24 hours, and PBMCs were isolated by density gradient centrifugation. PBMCs destined for TCR sequencing were cryopreserved in liquid nitrogen and later thawed in a 37 °C water bath. The sorted or isolated CD4+, CD8+ and CD8+ TEMRA cells had a purity of 90% or higher. With regard to this clonotype: Its antigen is currently not known. No base quality information exists; no much larger clone differs at one position.

What the research found in general, with its limitations: The number of individuals in the TCR sequencing and HLA analysis was recognized as being relatively small.

RNA was extracted with the RNeasy kit and about 0.5 to 1 ug was reverse transcribed using random hexamers. TCR beta CDR3 regions were amplified with the immunoSEQ multiplex PCR assay covering 54 Vbeta and 13 Jbeta segments. PCR amplification bias was corrected by using a synthetic template baseline for primer optimization and computational correction. In the authors' own workflow: Reads were annotated to V, D and J genes per IMGT and analyzed with immunoSEQ Analyzer, keeping only productive sequences. Clonality was calculated as one minus the Shannon entropy normalized by log2 of the number of productive unique sequences. Public and private clones were assessed among the 100 most prevalent clones of each patient and control. Susac-specific clones were defined as absent from healthy and MS cohorts, 850 to 1,300 published viral clones and other ImmuneACCESS disease sequences. TCRdb applied fastp at Q25 and MiXCR to the public reads, then kept only in-frame beta chains. For every CDR3 protein sequence, its rows merge into one entry that carries the most common genes and DNA. TCRdb, not the original authors, processed these V and J calls. The sample includes some 140,000 distinct CDR3 sequences, with 65% to 90% observed a single time. The top ten clonotypes cover around 0.5% of the sample.

V and J lose 0 bases and 4 bases, and a span of 13 bases separates them. CDR1 and CDR2 were assigned from the germline V gene as SGHDT and YYEEEE. Counted from cysteine to phenylalanine, this CDR3 has 16 amino acids. Only CDR3 DNA is held: 48 bases, read in frame from base 1. The specimen sequenced was CD8+ T cells from PBMCs. The chain is assembled from TRBV5-6 and TRBJ1-4; TRBD1 is perhaps the D gene, given 5 matching bases. The sequence was collected from a human donor with multiple sclerosis. The CDR3 region reads CASSLGLGQSNEKLFF. Here is the DNA: TGTGCCAGCAGCTTGGGGCTGGGGCAGAGTAATGAAAAACTGTTTTTT. Full variable domain (CDR3 extended with the reference TRBV5-6 and TRBJ1-4 proteins): DAGVTQSPTHLIKTRGQQVTLRCSPKSGHDTVSWYQQALGQGPQFIFQYYEEEERQRGNFPDRFSGHQFPNYSSELNVNALLLGDSALYLCASSLGLGQSNEKLFFGSGTQLSVL.